This TCR beta chain came from a study of Ad26.COV2.S vaccination and SARS-CoV-2 variants. On the study more broadly: Ad26.COV2.S given intramuscularly, once or twice 56 days apart.

The sample's treatment: some 20 received Ad26.COV2.S at low or high dose, single or two shots; roughly 5 received placebo; per-sample allocation not given. After the first vaccine or placebo injection, samples were drawn on day 63. An adult donor aged 18-55 years was enrolled in Boston. An Ad26 vector that expressed Wuhan-strain SARS-CoV-2 spike constituted the vaccine. Germline CDR1 and CDR2: PRHDT and FYEKMQ (reference sequence). Trimming removed 5 bases from V and 6 bases from J, with 14 bases in between. The CDR3 sequence is 13 residues long. Whole-study findings and limits: Placebo and vaccine recipients had non-spike TCR breadth that was similar.

Only in-frame clones appear in the TCRdb table, and some are missing; sequencing was by immunoSEQ multiplex PCR. Found here are 350,000 to 450,000 clones, roughly 81% of them singletons; the top ten hold around 3%. The sample holds many counts of this clone. Antigen: not known. This chain joins TRBV13 and TRBJ2-7; D unclear. The input for sequencing was peripheral blood, taken in a trial of Ad26.COV2.S vaccine versus placebo. The sequence was collected from a person between 18 and 60 years old who received the Ad26.COV2.S COVID-19 vaccine or a placebo. The CDR3 is CASSPRWSSEQYF. The CDR3 DNA sequence: TGTGCCAGCAGCCCTCGGTGGTCGAGCGAGCAGTACTTC.